This TCR beta chain stems from a study of blood T cell repertoires in COVID-19. The overall study: Nucleic acid was either cDNA or gDNA, and it came from T cells, B-cell-depleted T cells, or PBMCs.

Authors' analysis steps: Using reference gene primer amplification, nucleated cell counts were estimated. Clones were sequenced by immunoSEQ multiplex PCR, and TCRdb holds only the in-frame ones, with some missing. That table gives V, J and clone size, and the DNA gave D and trimming. This sample yields about 280,000 clones, of which approximately 83% are seen a single time; about 1.9% belongs to the top ten. Germline assignment: CDR1 MGHRA and CDR2 YSYEKL. V shed 3 bases, J shed 5 bases, and the junction held 4 bases outside the gene matches. The CDR3 runs 15 residues. This receptor was obtained from a woman aged 25 to 39 who had recovered from COVID-19. The sequenced material came from peripheral blood. The gene calls are TRBV4-1 and TRBJ1-5, with 10 bases that match TRBD1. CDR3 residues: CASSQVDRGHQPQHF. CDR3 DNA: TGCGCCAGCAGCCAGGTAGACAGGGGGCATCAGCCCCAGCATTTT.